A single sample is the source of the 30 T cell receptor beta chains below, sequenced in a study of human T cells and chemical hapten exposure. Noted time point: patch test 3, about 24 weeks after DPC sensitization. As for treatment: therapeutic diphenylcyclopropenone sensitization with weekly scalp DPC. In TCRdb, the RACE reads were re-called with MiXCR into one record per CDR3 protein. The sample consists of 150,000 to 200,000 distinct CDR3 sequences, 24% of them appearing once. Here the sequenced sample was whole blood, taken in connection with sensitization to the hapten diphenylcyclopropenone (DPC). These receptors were obtained from a woman aged 40 to 50 with alopecia areata. Some clones in this sample may be carry-over from other donors' samples.

The chain uses TRBV7-3 and TRBJ1-2; TRBD1 agrees at 10 bases. Unmatched junction bases numbered 12, after V lost 5 bases and J lost 9 bases. Germline values: CDR1 SGHTA, CDR2 FQGTGA. This CDR3 is 15 amino acids long. As DNA, the CDR3 is TGTGCCAGCAGCCAAACGGGACAGGGGATTACTAGCTACACCTTC. This sequence encodes CASSQTGQGITSYTF.

CDR3 amino acids: CASSVAPSTSGEQFF. The CDR3 bases are TGTGCCAGCAGCGTAGCTCCGTCGACTAGCGGTGAGCAGTTCTTC. This chain uses TRBV9 with TRBJ2-1; 9 bases map to TRBD2. Looked up from germline, CDR1 is SGDLS and CDR2 is YYNGEE. The CDR3 is 15 amino acids. V was clipped by 0 bases and J by 9 bases; unmatched bases: 7.

CDR3 region: CASSLAGLVGYNEQFF. The DNA of the CDR3 is TGTGCCAGCAGCTTAGCAGGACTAGTCGGCTACAATGAGCAGTTCTTC. This sequence joins TRBV7-2 and TRBJ2-1, with TRBD2 matching 7 bases. The CDR3 is 16 residues long. V gave up 0 bases and J gave up 3 bases; unmatched junction bases: 5. Germline CDR1 reads SGHTA; CDR2 reads FQGNSA.

The sample holds a few counts of this clonotype. This chain joins TRBV19 and TRBJ1-2; 7 bases align to TRBD1. The CDR3 consists of 15 residues. The germline CDR1 and CDR2 sequences are LNHDA and SQIVND (reference sequence). The V and J ends lost 4 bases and 6 bases, in that order; junction bases with no gene match: 11. The CDR3 DNA reads TGTGCCAGTAGTACCAGGGGGACTTTAAAGGATGGCTACACCTTC. As protein: CASSTRGTLKDGYTF.

Only a few counts were recorded for this clonotype. The chain carries TRBV7-2 and TRBJ1-2, with D tentatively TRBD1 (6 bases). V was shortened by 0 bases and J by 4 bases, with 9 bases between the two germline ends. CDR1 SGHTA and CDR2 FQGNSA come from the germline V gene. This CDR3 spans 14 amino acids. The CDR3 protein is CASSLAQGSYGYTF. The CDR3 DNA follows: TGTGCCAGCAGCTTAGCGCAGGGGTCCTATGGCTACACCTTC. The complete variable domain, with remaining parts taken from reference TRBV7-2 and TRBJ1-2, reads GAGVSQSPSNKVTEKGKDVELRCDPISGHTALYWYRQSLGQGLEFLIYFQGNSAPDKSGLPSDRFSAERTGGSVSTLTIQRTQQEDSAVYLCASSLAQGSYGYTFGSGTRLTVV.

The chain recombines TRBV29-1 with TRBJ2-3; 13 bases line up with TRBD2. The CDR3 sequence is 15 residues long. The V gene end was trimmed by 6 bases and the J gene end by 2 bases; junction bases not matched to a gene: 5. The germline V gene encodes CDR1 SQVTM and CDR2 ANQGSEA. The CDR3 DNA reads TGCAGCGTGAGGACTAGCGGGAGAGTCACAGATACGCAGTATTTT. It is translated as CSVRTSGRVTDTQYF.

The rearrangement joins TRBV5-1 to TRBJ2-2, with D perhaps matching TRBD2 (5 bases). Germline lookup yields CDR1 SGHRS and CDR2 YFSETQ. The CDR3 runs 15 residues. The V end was cut by 5 bases, the J end by 2 bases, with 13 bases between. CDR3 nucleotides: TGCGCCAGCAGAGAGGGCACCCATAACACCGGGGAGCTGTTTTTT. This gives the protein CASREGTHNTGELFF.

This chain uses TRBV28 with TRBJ2-1; 12 bases match TRBD2. The trim removed 2 bases at V and 5 bases at J, leaving 4 bases unmatched. Germline V gene sequence: CDR1 MDHEN, CDR2 SYDVKM. This CDR3 has 16 amino acids. CDR3 DNA sequence: TGTGCCAGCAGTTTAAAAACTAGCGGGAGGCACAATGAGCAGTTCTTC. This sequence encodes CASSLKTSGRHNEQFF.

This clonotype was observed once. V usage is TRBV5-1 and J usage is TRBJ1-1; D is possibly TRBD1 (6 bases). The V gene lost 4 bases and the J gene lost 4 bases, with 14 bases spanning the gap. CDR3 length: 14 residues. Germline assignment: CDR1 SGHRS and CDR2 YFSETQ. The CDR3 DNA follows: TGCGCCAGCAGCGAGGATACAGGGCTCACTGAAGCTTTCTTT. The encoded protein is CASSEDTGLTEAFF.

This clonotype was seen more than once but under ten times. The rearrangement uses TRBV9 and TRBJ2-2, with 8 bases identical to TRBD2. This CDR3 region has 15 residues. J lost 4 bases, V lost 1 base, and 3 bases had no gene match. Germline loops: CDR1 SGDLS, CDR2 YYNGEE. DNA of the CDR3: TGTGCCAGCAGCGTAAGCGGGAGACTCACCGGGGAGCTGTTTTTT. It codes for CASSVSGRLTGELFF.

This clonotype was observed a handful of times. The chain carries TRBV15 and TRBJ2-7; TRBD1 agrees at 7 bases. Germline CDR1 LNHNV, CDR2 YYDKDF (reference sequence). The CDR3 runs to 14 residues. V was clipped by 1 base and J by 5 bases; unmatched bases: 5. This CDR3 is CATSRGQGVHEQYF. In nucleotides, the CDR3 is TGTGCCACCAGCAGAGGCCAGGGGGTACACGAGCAGTACTTC.

The CDR3 DNA reads TGCGCCAGCAGCCCACGGTCGTGGACGAGCTCCTACAATGAGCAGTTCTTC. It is translated as CASSPRSWTSSYNEQFF. The chain links TRBV4-1 to TRBJ2-1, with no clear D. The CDR3 length is 17 residues. Germline CDR1 is MGHRA and CDR2 is YSYEKL. Trimming pared 4 bases from V and 0 bases from J, leaving 16 bases between.

There are a few counts of this clonotype. This sequence joins TRBV25-1 and TRBJ2-1, with D possibly being TRBD1 (5 bases). Germline V gene sequence: CDR1 MGHDK, CDR2 SYGVNS. The CDR3 runs to 13 residues. V was cut by 7 bases and J by 2 bases, with 9 bases left in between. The CDR3 region has the DNA TGTGCCAGCAAGAGGACAACCTACAATGAGCAGTTCTTC. Its protein product is CASKRTTYNEQFF.

The chain joins TRBV29-1 to TRBJ2-7; 13 bases align to TRBD2. CDR1 is SQVTM and CDR2 is ANQGSEA in the germline V gene. J lost 9 bases, V lost 8 bases, and 13 bases had no gene match. The CDR3 length is 14 residues. CDR3 amino acids: CSSTTGTSGTVQYF. For the CDR3, the DNA is TGCAGCTCGACTACCGGGACTAGCGGGACGGTGCAGTACTTC.

This clonotype has more than one count but fewer than ten. The chain is built from TRBV7-8 and TRBJ1-1; D is unresolved. From germline, CDR1 is SGHVS and CDR2 FQNEAQ. The V and J ends lost 3 bases and 3 bases respectively, with 11 bases between them. There are 14 residues in the CDR3. As DNA, the CDR3 is TGTGCCAGCAGCTTCAGAGGCGAGGACACTGAAGCTTTCTTT. Its protein is CASSFRGEDTEAFF.

This clonotype occurred many times. V and J are TRBV27 and TRBJ2-3, with D possibly being TRBD1 (6 bases). The germline V gene encodes CDR1 MNHEY and CDR2 SMNVEV (reference sequence). The CDR3 runs 12 residues. V was shortened by 5 bases and J by 3 bases, with 6 bases between the two germline ends. The CDR3 is CASSQGTDTQYF. The CDR3 region has the DNA TGTGCCAGCAGTCAGGGGACAGATACGCAGTATTTT.

This clonotype occurred a few times. V usage is TRBV12-3 or TRBV12-4 and J usage is TRBJ1-6, with 7 positions matching TRBD1. This CDR3 has 14 amino acids. Trimming took 5 bases from V and 9 from J; bases not matched to a gene: 7. The CDR3 loop is CASSEQGQGSPLHF. As DNA, the CDR3 is TGTGCCAGCAGTGAACAGGGGCAGGGTTCACCCCTCCACTTT.

This clonotype was observed a handful of times. This chain links TRBV5-1 with TRBJ2-3; 12 bases are shared with TRBD2. J lost 4 bases, V lost 4 bases, and 7 bases had no gene match. CDR3 length: 16 amino acids. Germline assignment: CDR1 SGHRS and CDR2 YFSETQ. This chain's CDR3 is CASSKLAGGRADTQYF. For the CDR3, the DNA is TGCGCCAGCAGCAAACTAGCGGGAGGACGCGCAGATACGCAGTATTTT.

This clonotype was detected only a few times. The CDR3 region has the DNA TGTGCCAGCAGCCAAGCAGCAAGGACAACGTCTAATGAGCAGTTCTTC. Translation: CASSQAARTTSNEQFF. The rearrangement joins TRBV4-2 to TRBJ2-1; a weak D match, TRBD1 (5 bases). Germline V gene data show CDR1 as LGHNA and CDR2 as YNFKEQ. With 1 base removed from V and 7 bases from J, the gap between germline ends came to 17 bases. CDR3 length: 16 residues.

This clonotype was detected a few times. The gene calls are TRBV20-1 and TRBJ1-5; D possibly corresponds to TRBD1 (5 bases). CDR1 and CDR2 (germline): DFQATT, SNEGSKA (reference sequence). The CDR3 covers 13 residues. V was pared by 3 bases and J by 2 bases, with 8 bases between. This CDR3 reads CSARGVGNQPQHF. The CDR3 region has the DNA TGCAGTGCTAGGGGGGTGGGCAATCAGCCCCAGCATTTT.

This rearrangement joins TRBV5-1 to TRBJ1-2; D unclear. Germline V gene lookup returns CDR1 SGHRS and CDR2 YFSETQ. V lost 4 bases and J 6 bases, leaving 10 bases between the germline ends. The CDR3 loop spans 12 amino acids. CDR3 loop: CASSQEANGYTF. In nucleotides, the CDR3 is TGCGCCAGCAGCCAGGAGGCGAATGGCTACACCTTC.

This clonotype has only a few counts. This sequence joins TRBV6-6 and TRBJ2-3, with a tentative D call TRBD2 (7 bases). V was clipped by 1 base and J by 7 bases, with 15 bases between them. CDR3 length: 15 amino acids. Germline V gene sequence: CDR1 MNHNY, CDR2 SVGAGI (reference sequence). The CDR3 is CASSYWAEGGNTQYF. The CDR3 DNA follows: TGTGCCAGCAGTTACTGGGCGGAGGGGGGGAATACGCAGTATTTT.

This clonotype was seen a handful of times. This rearrangement joins TRBV28 to TRBJ2-3; 9 bases are shared with TRBD2. Germline V gene lookup returns CDR1 MDHEN and CDR2 SYDVKM. The V and J ends lost 8 bases and 0 bases, in that order; junction bases with no gene match: 12. CDR3 size: 17 residues. The CDR3: CASVGAGGVPSTDTQYF. The CDR3 nucleotides are TGTGCCAGCGTCGGAGCGGGAGGCGTTCCTAGCACAGATACGCAGTATTTT.

This chain links TRBV6-2 or TRBV6-3 with TRBJ2-3, with 9 bases fitting TRBD1. The V gene's germline CDR1 is MNHEY and CDR2 SVGEGT. The CDR3 extends over 17 amino acids. V lost 8 bases and J lost 2; bases outside the gene matches: 14. The chain's CDR3 is CASRLFHGQGTTDTQYF. CDR3 sequence (DNA): TGTGCCAGCCGCCTCTTCCATGGACAGGGGACCACAGATACGCAGTATTTT.

The gene calls are TRBV18 and TRBJ1-5; no firm D call. V shed 3 bases and J shed 5 bases, with 8 bases lying between them. The CDR3 loop spans 13 amino acids. Looked up from germline, CDR1 is KGHSH and CDR2 is LQKENI. The chain's CDR3 is CASSPGEHQPQHF. DNA for the CDR3: TGTGCCAGCTCACCTGGGGAACATCAGCCCCAGCATTTT.

The genes are TRBV2 and TRBJ2-7; D perhaps matches TRBD2 (5 bases). The CDR3 is made up of 15 amino acids. Trimming removed 6 bases from V and 9 bases from J, with 24 bases in between. CDR1 is SNHLY, CDR2 FYNNEI, per germline. The CDR3 loop is CASSLGSRTPGGQYF. Written as DNA, the CDR3 is TGTGCCAGCAGCCTCGGGTCCCGCACGCCCGGAGGGCAGTACTTC.

In its sample, this clonotype was seen a few times. This chain connects TRBV27 to TRBJ2-7, with unresolved D. V was clipped by 0 bases and J by 0 bases, with 12 bases between them. Germline CDR1 MNHEY, CDR2 SMNVEV (reference sequence). The CDR3 is 16 amino acids. CDR3 sequence: CASSLSPTVSSYEQYF. CDR3 DNA sequence: TGTGCCAGCAGTTTATCCCCAACAGTAAGCTCCTACGAGCAGTACTTC.

This clonotype was counted once. The rearrangement joins TRBV18 to TRBJ2-5, with TRBD2 matching 8 bases. Germline loops: CDR1 KGHSH, CDR2 LQKENI. The J segment lost 5 bases and the V segment lost 3 bases, leaving 11 bases of the junction unmatched. This CDR3 has 16 amino acids. The CDR3 sequence is CASSPSGTSSGETQYF. The CDR3 coding sequence is TGTGCCAGCTCACCCTCCGGGACTAGTTCAGGCGAGACCCAGTACTTC. The full variable domain, rest sourced from reference TRBV18 and TRBJ2-5, is NAGVMQNPRHLVRRRGQEARLRCSPMKGHSHVYWYRQLPEEGLKFMVYLQKENIIDESGMPKERFSAEFPKEGPSILRIQQVVRGDSAAYFCASSPSGTSSGETQYFGPGTRLLVL.

This clonotype was counted many times. The gene calls are TRBV6-1 and TRBJ1-2, with 7 bases fitting TRBD1. V trimming: 6 bases; J trimming: 2 bases; junction bases outside the gene matches: 6. Germline loops: CDR1 MNHNS, CDR2 SASEGT. The CDR3 is 14 residues long. The CDR3 DNA follows: TGTGCCAGCAGAGCCGGGACAGACAACTATGGCTACACCTTC. It encodes CASRAGTDNYGYTF.

This clonotype has only a few counts. The CDR3 DNA reads TGTGCCAGCAGCTTTCGGGGCGGGCGGTATTCCTACGAGCAGTACTTC. Its protein product is CASSFRGGRYSYEQYF. The rearrangement joins TRBV7-9 to TRBJ2-7; either TRBD1 or TRBD2 may supply D (5 bases each). This CDR3 comprises 16 residues. Trimming cost V 3 bases and J 1 base, with 16 bases left between them. The germline gives CDR1 SEHNR, CDR2 FQNEAQ (reference sequence).